A single sample is the source of the 17 T cell receptor beta chains below, sequenced in a study of CD8+ T cells in alopecia areata. Treatment in this sample: oral pan-JAK inhibitor, 5-10 mg twice daily. Reverse transcribed after extraction, RNA yielded cDNA as the sequencing template. The data were produced by immunoSEQ multiplex PCR, yet TCRdb's version contains in-frame clones alone and is incomplete. The sample has about 180,000 clones; about 53% are singletons. The source material was CD8+ T cells sorted from blood, sampled at week 24, from a patient treated with tofacitinib. The receptors here all came from a human donor with alopecia areata.

The V gene is TRBV5-1, the J gene TRBJ2-7; D is perhaps TRBD1 (6 bases). Trimming removed 2 bases from V and 6 bases from J, with 9 bases in between. The germline gives CDR1 SGHRS, CDR2 YFSETQ. This CDR3 is built from 12 residues. The CDR3 loop reads CASSLQGSEQYF. The CDR3, as DNA: TGCGCCAGCAGCTTACAGGGAAGCGAGCAGTACTTC.

The chain combines TRBV4-3 with TRBJ2-3; possibly TRBD2 for D (5 bases). CDR1 and CDR2 (germline): LGHNA, YSLEER. The CDR3 totals 15 residues. V gave up 2 bases and J gave up 2 bases, with 11 bases separating them. CDR3 coding DNA: TGCGCCAGCAGCCAATCGGGAAGTTCCACAGATACGCAGTATTTT. Translated: CASSQSGSSTDTQYF.

This clone has more than one count but fewer than ten. J is TRBJ2-7 and V is TRBV4-3; D is perhaps TRBD1 or TRBD2 (5 bases each). The V gene lost 0 bases and the J gene lost 4 bases, with 13 bases spanning the gap. CDR3 length: 15 residues. In germline, CDR1 is LGHNA, CDR2 YSLEER. In DNA, the CDR3 is TGCGCCAGCAGCCAAGAATGGGGGACGGGGTACGAGCAGTACTTC. This encodes CASSQEWGTGYEQYF.

This clone was seen a few times. This sample includes further DNA sequences coding for the same CDR3. CDR3 loop: CASSIGENTEAFF. CDR3 bases: TGTGCCAGTAGTATTGGGGAGAACACTGAAGCTTTCTTT. The rearrangement links TRBV19 to TRBJ1-1; D unclear. This CDR3 comprises 13 residues. CDR1 and CDR2 from the germline V gene are LNHDA and SQIVND (reference sequence). The V end was cut by 3 bases, the J end by 1 base, with 6 bases between.

A word on this clone: A much larger clone sits a single nucleotide away, making a read error possible. The chain joins TRBV5-6 to TRBJ1-1; D uncertain. The V end lost 0 bases, the J end lost 0 bases, and 3 bases lay between the germline ends. The CDR3 loop spans 13 amino acids. CDR1 and CDR2 (germline): SGHDT, YYEEEE. The CDR3 DNA is TGTGCCAGCAGCTTGGATATGAACACTGAAGCTTTCTTT. This translates into CASSLDMNTEAFF.

With respect to this clone: This specimen includes other DNA sequences encoding the same CDR3. The chain combines TRBV30 with TRBJ1-5; 7 bases agree with TRBD1. J lost 4 bases, V lost 1 base, and 1 base had no gene match. Germline-derived CDR1 and CDR2 are GTSNPN and SVGIG (reference sequence). This CDR3 is built from 13 residues. The CDR3 is CAWSADRNQPQHF. As DNA, the CDR3 is TGTGCCTGGAGTGCGGACAGGAATCAGCCCCAGCATTTT.

This clone was counted only a few times. The V gene is TRBV5-6, the J gene TRBJ2-2; no firm D call. The CDR3 is made up of 16 amino acids. Between the trimmed V and J ends, which lost 0 bases and 5 bases, there was a span of 14 bases. The germline gives CDR1 SGHDT, CDR2 YYEEEE. This CDR3 reads CASSLGGRRLTGELFF. The CDR3 DNA reads TGTGCCAGCAGCTTGGGGGGTCGCCGACTGACCGGGGAGCTGTTTTTT.

The chain carries TRBV19 and TRBJ2-7, with TRBD1 as a possible D gene (5 bases). V gave up 3 bases and J gave up 7 bases, with 13 bases separating them. Germline CDR1 LNHDA, CDR2 SQIVND (reference sequence). The CDR3 runs to 13 residues. The DNA of the CDR3 is TGTGCCAGTAGTATGTCGGCAGGGTGGGAGCAGTACTTC. This encodes CASSMSAGWEQYF. The entire variable domain, with the rest obtained from reference TRBV19 and TRBJ2-7, is as follows: DGGITQSPKYLFRKEGQNVTLSCEQNLNHDAMYWYRQDPGQGLRLIYYSQIVNDFQKGDIAEGYSVSREKKESFPLTVTSAQKNPTAFYLCASSMSAGWEQYFGPGTRLTVT.

This clone was observed once. The chain combines TRBV6-5 with TRBJ2-1; D might be TRBD1 (6 bases). Trimming pared 6 bases from V and 6 bases from J, leaving 15 bases between. Germline V gene data show CDR1 as MNHEY and CDR2 as SVGAGI. This CDR3 has 14 residues. The CDR3 DNA is TGTGCCAGCAGCCGGGACACCAACTCCAATGAGCAGTTCTTC. Its protein is CASSRDTNSNEQFF.

V usage is TRBV30 and J usage is TRBJ2-7, with D maybe TRBD2 (6 bases). This CDR3 region has 12 residues. Germline V gene lookup returns CDR1 GTSNPN and CDR2 SVGIG (reference sequence). Trimming stripped 5 bases from V and 7 bases from J, with 15 bases between. DNA for the CDR3: TGTGCCTGGGAAGGACTGGCGGGAGAGCAGTACTTC. Residues: CAWEGLAGEQYF.

The chain has TRBV11-3 and TRBJ2-5, with 7 nucleotides matching TRBD2. CDR1 and CDR2 (germline): SGHNT, YENEEA. CDR3 length: 15 residues. Unmatched junction bases numbered 7, after V lost 6 bases and J lost 0 bases. The CDR3 is CASSPMGGNQETQYF. For the CDR3, the DNA is TGTGCCAGCAGTCCAATGGGGGGGAACCAAGAGACCCAGTACTTC.

The rearrangement uses TRBV19 and TRBJ1-1, with D uncertain. Trimming removed 2 bases at V and 1 base at J, with 5 bases between. Germline-derived CDR1 and CDR2 are LNHDA and SQIVND (reference sequence). The CDR3 is 13 residues long. The CDR3 nucleotides read TGTGCCAGTAGTATAAAGGAGAACACTGAAGCTTTCTTT. It translates to CASSIKENTEAFF. Together with reference TRBV19 and TRBJ1-1, the CDR3 gives the full variable domain: DGGITQSPKYLFRKEGQNVTLSCEQNLNHDAMYWYRQDPGQGLRLIYYSQIVNDFQKGDIAEGYSVSREKKESFPLTVTSAQKNPTAFYLCASSIKENTEAFFGQGTRLTVV.

There are a few counts of this clone. V and J are TRBV11-2 and TRBJ2-1; no clear D gene. Looked up from germline, CDR1 is SGHAT and CDR2 is FQNNGV. The CDR3 runs to 12 residues. Deletions cut 8 bases from V and 5 bases from J, with 10 bases between. CDR3 in amino acids: CASVQGHNEQFF. The CDR3 DNA sequence: TGTGCCAGCGTACAAGGCCACAATGAGCAGTTCTTC.

V and J are TRBV9 and TRBJ1-6; tentative D call: TRBD1 (5 bases). Trimming removed 0 bases at V and 7 bases at J, with 14 bases between. Germline lookup yields CDR1 SGDLS and CDR2 YYNGEE. The CDR3 totals 16 residues. CDR3 region: CASSVGASSGNSPLHF. The CDR3 DNA follows: TGTGCCAGCAGCGTAGGTGCCTCCTCAGGGAATTCACCCCTCCACTTT. Together with reference TRBV9 and TRBJ1-6, the CDR3 gives the full variable domain: DSGVTQTPKHLITATGQRVTLRCSPRSGDLSVYWYQQSLDQGLQFLIQYYNGEERAKGNILERFSAQQFPDLHSELNLSSLELGDSALYFCASSVGASSGNSPLHFGNGTRLTVT.

The chain recombines TRBV7-8 with TRBJ2-3, with 7 nucleotides matching TRBD2. The CDR3 sequence is 18 residues long. Germline V gene lookup returns CDR1 SGHVS and CDR2 FQNEAQ. V shed 0 bases and J 1 base; nucleotides not matched to a gene: 10. The chain's CDR3 is CASSLALLRGFGTDTQYF. The DNA of the CDR3 is TGTGCCAGCAGCTTAGCGCTCTTGCGGGGGTTTGGCACAGATACGCAGTATTTT.

This clone was counted a single time. The chain couples TRBV5-1 to TRBJ2-1; D is uncertain. This CDR3 contains 12 residues. Germline V gene data show CDR1 as SGHRS and CDR2 as YFSETQ. The V end was cut by 0 bases, the J end by 8 bases, with 6 bases between. The CDR3 is CASSLGPHEQFF. The CDR3 bases are TGCGCCAGCAGCTTGGGCCCACATGAGCAGTTCTTC.

This clone was picked up a small number of times. The rearrangement links TRBV30 to TRBJ1-1; D gene uncertain. CDR3 length: 12 amino acids. The germline V gene has CDR1 GTSNPN and CDR2 SVGIG (reference sequence). The V gene lost 5 bases and the J gene lost 0 bases, with 7 bases spanning the gap. The CDR3, as DNA: TGTGCCTGGGAAATCATGAACACTGAAGCTTTCTTT. Its translation is CAWEIMNTEAFF.